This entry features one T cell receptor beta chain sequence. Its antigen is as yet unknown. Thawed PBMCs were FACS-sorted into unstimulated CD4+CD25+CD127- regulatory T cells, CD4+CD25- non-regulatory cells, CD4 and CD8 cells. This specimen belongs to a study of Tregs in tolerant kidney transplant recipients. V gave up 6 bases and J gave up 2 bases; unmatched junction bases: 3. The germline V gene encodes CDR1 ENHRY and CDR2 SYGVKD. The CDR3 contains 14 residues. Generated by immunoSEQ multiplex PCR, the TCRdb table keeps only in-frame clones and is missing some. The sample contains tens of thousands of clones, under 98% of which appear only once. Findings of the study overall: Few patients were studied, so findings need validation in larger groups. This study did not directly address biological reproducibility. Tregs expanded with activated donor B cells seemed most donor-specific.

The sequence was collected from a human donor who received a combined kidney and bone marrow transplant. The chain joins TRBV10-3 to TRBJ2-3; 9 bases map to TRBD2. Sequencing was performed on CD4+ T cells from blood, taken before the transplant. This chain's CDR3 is CAIRVAGDTDTQYF. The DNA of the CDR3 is TGTGCCATCAGGGTAGCGGGAGACACAGATACGCAGTATTTT.